The 28 T cell receptor beta chains in this list originate from one sample, sequenced in a study of blood T cell repertoires in COVID-19. Data came from immunoSEQ multiplex PCR; TCRdb stores just in-frame clones and leaves some out. The sample includes about 170,000 clones, approximately 84% seen only once; the top ten take more than 7.5%. The sample comprised peripheral blood. These receptor sequences come from a man aged 40-50 years who had recovered from COVID-19.

The rearrangement links TRBV5-6 to TRBJ2-7, with 7 bases identical to TRBD2. The germline V gene encodes CDR1 SGHDT and CDR2 YYEEEE. The CDR3 loop spans 14 amino acids. Trimming removed 2 bases from V and 3 bases from J; junction bases left unmatched: 5. This chain's CDR3 is CASSFGDYDYEQYF. For the CDR3, the DNA is TGTGCCAGCAGCTTCGGGGACTACGACTACGAGCAGTACTTC.

The V gene is TRBV5-1, the J gene TRBJ1-2; D gene unclear. V was pared by 4 bases and J by 8 bases, with 15 bases between. The length of the CDR3 is 13 residues. Looked up from germline, CDR1 is SGHRS and CDR2 is YFSETQ. This CDR3 is CASSNDKTVGYTF. The CDR3 DNA follows: TGCGCCAGCAGCAACGACAAAACGGTCGGCTACACCTTC.

V and J are TRBV5-1 and TRBJ2-1, with 9 bases aligning to TRBD2. CDR1 and CDR2 from the germline V gene are SGHRS and YFSETQ. CDR3 length: 13 amino acids. After removal of 4 bases from V and 8 bases from J, the junction contained 4 bases not matched to a gene. The CDR3 loop reads CASSVQREDEQFF. DNA of the CDR3: TGCGCCAGCAGCGTACAGCGGGAGGATGAGCAGTTCTTC.

The rearrangement joins TRBV27 to TRBJ1-2; no clear D. In germline, CDR1 is MNHEY, CDR2 SMNVEV (reference sequence). The CDR3 contains 13 residues. V was cut by 3 bases and J by 7 bases, with 12 bases left in between. In nucleotides, the CDR3 is TGTGCCAGCAGTTTGGTGTCGTCGGGTGGCTACACCTTC. The encoded protein is CASSLVSSGGYTF.

The genes are TRBV28 and TRBJ2-5; TRBD2 might be the D (5 bases). V dropped 4 bases and J dropped 4 bases, with 10 bases sitting between them. Germline CDR1 reads MDHEN; CDR2 reads SYDVKM. The CDR3 sequence is 13 residues long. CDR3 loop: CASSSGGGETQYF. CDR3 nucleotides: TGTGCCAGCAGTTCTGGAGGAGGAGAGACCCAGTACTTC.

There are a few counts of this clone. The chain is built from TRBV11-3 and TRBJ2-5; D remains unclear. The CDR3 is 15 amino acids. The V end was cut by 0 bases, the J end by 8 bases, with 16 bases between. From germline, CDR1 is SGHNT and CDR2 YENEEA. CDR3 bases: TGTGCCAGCAGCTTAGAGTTCCAACGGTCGAACACCCAGTACTTC. This codes for CASSLEFQRSNTQYF. Variable domain in full (rest from reference TRBV11-3 and TRBJ2-5): EAGVVQSPRYKIIEKKQPVAFWCNPISGHNTLYWYLQNLGQGPELLIRYENEEAVDDSQLPKDRFSAERLKGVDSTLKIQPAELGDSAVYLCASSLEFQRSNTQYFGPGTRLLVL.

The chain uses TRBV28 and TRBJ2-3, with a weak D call TRBD2 (6 bases). Trimming cost V 7 bases and J 14 bases, with 22 bases left between them. The CDR3 length is 13 residues. From germline, CDR1 is MDHEN and CDR2 SYDVKM. Written as DNA, the CDR3 is TGTGCCAGCACTTTGGGAGGATCCGGGATGGGGTATTTT. It is translated as CASTLGGSGMGYF.

This clone was seen only once. Other DNA sequences of this sample code for an identical CDR3. The V and J genes are TRBV18 and TRBJ2-7; D gene unclear. Trimming took off 3 bases at V and 2 bases at J, with 8 bases between the two ends. Germline V gene sequence: CDR1 KGHSH, CDR2 LQKENI. CDR3 size: 13 residues. CDR3 nucleotide sequence: TGTGCCAGCTCACCGCGAGAAACCTACGAGCAGTACTTC. Encoded protein: CASSPRETYEQYF. Based on the CDR3 plus reference TRBV18 and TRBJ2-7, the full variable domain is NAGVMQNPRHLVRRRGQEARLRCSPMKGHSHVYWYRQLPEEGLKFMVYLQKENIIDESGMPKERFSAEFPKEGPSILRIQQVVRGDSAAYFCASSPRETYEQYFGPGTRLTVT.

The chain couples TRBV6-2 or TRBV6-3 to TRBJ2-6; D not resolved. The CDR3 runs 13 residues. The V gene lost 6 bases and the J gene lost 2 bases, with 5 bases spanning the gap. Germline V gene data show CDR1 as MNHEY and CDR2 as SVGEGT. CDR3 amino acids: CASSLTGANVLTF. For the CDR3, the DNA is TGTGCCAGCAGCCTTACTGGGGCCAACGTCCTGACTTTC.

This chain connects TRBV6-5 to TRBJ2-7; tentatively, D is TRBD2 (5 bases). The V gene lost 0 bases and the J gene lost 5 bases, with 14 bases spanning the gap. The germline V gene has CDR1 MNHEY and CDR2 SVGAGI. The CDR3 is made up of 15 amino acids. The CDR3 coding sequence is TGTGCCAGCAGTTACTCTTCCGGGGAAATCCACGAGCAGTACTTC. Translating gives CASSYSSGEIHEQYF.

The rearrangement joins TRBV7-2 to TRBJ2-7; 7 positions match TRBD2. Trimming at V came to 1 base and at J to 3 bases, leaving 6 bases not matched to a gene. The V gene's germline CDR1 is SGHTA and CDR2 FQGNSA. The CDR3 extends over 15 amino acids. The CDR3 protein is CASSLERGNYYEQYF. As DNA, the CDR3 is TGTGCCAGCAGCTTAGAGCGGGGTAACTACTACGAGCAGTACTTC.

The chain uses TRBV6-5 and TRBJ2-2; D may be TRBD2 (5 bases). This CDR3 has 16 residues. Germline lookup yields CDR1 MNHEY and CDR2 SVGAGI. V lost 2 bases and J lost 4, with 14 bases in between. The CDR3 nucleotides are TGTGCCAGCAGTTACCAACTAGATCCGGGCACCGGGGAGCTGTTTTTT. As protein: CASSYQLDPGTGELFF.

The rearrangement uses TRBV6-2 or TRBV6-3 and TRBJ2-7; D call uncertain. From germline, CDR1 is MNHEY and CDR2 SVGEGT. V dropped 2 bases and J dropped 5 bases, with 13 bases sitting between them. The CDR3 has 14 amino acids. In DNA form, the CDR3 reads TGTGCCAGCAGTTACCCCGCAAGTAGAAACGAGCAGTACTTC. Translation: CASSYPASRNEQYF.

The J gene is TRBJ2-2, the V gene TRBV18, with TRBD1 matching over 7 bases. Germline V CDR1 and CDR2: KGHSH, LQKENI. The CDR3 loop spans 14 amino acids. V trimming: 3 bases; J trimming: 3 bases; junction bases outside the gene matches: 1. This CDR3 reads CASSPGQDTGELFF. The CDR3 coding sequence is TGTGCCAGCTCACCTGGACAGGACACCGGGGAGCTGTTTTTT.

The DNA of the CDR3 is TGTGCCAGCAGCCTGCCTGAGGCGGGCCGCTACAATGAGCAGTTCTTC. The encoded protein is CASSLPEAGRYNEQFF. The rearrangement uses TRBV5-4 and TRBJ2-1, with a weak D call TRBD2 (5 bases). Germline CDR1 SGHNT, CDR2 YYREEE (reference sequence). The CDR3 has 16 amino acids. The germline V and J ends were trimmed by 4 bases and 3 bases, with 17 bases remaining between them.

The rearrangement joins TRBV6-5 to TRBJ1-2, with D perhaps TRBD1 (5 bases). Between the trimmed V and J ends, which lost 5 bases and 8 bases, there was a span of 15 bases. Germline CDR1 reads MNHEY; CDR2 reads SVGAGI. This CDR3 comprises 13 residues. The chain's CDR3 is CASSTTVRVGYTF. The CDR3 DNA is TGTGCCAGCAGTACGACAGTACGAGTCGGCTACACCTTC.

The CDR3 DNA reads TGTGCCAGCAGCGTTAACAGTGGTTCGGAGACCCAGTACTTC. It codes for CASSVNSGSETQYF. The V gene is TRBV5-4, the J gene TRBJ2-5; D not resolved. The V gene's germline CDR1 is SGHNT and CDR2 YYREEE (reference sequence). The CDR3 runs to 14 residues. V lost 4 bases and J 5 bases, leaving 15 bases between the germline ends.

This clone was observed a single time. One end of the junction varies from germline; a read error may be responsible. The gene calls are TRBV2 and TRBJ2-7; 10 bases line up with TRBD2. CDR3 length: 15 residues. Germline lookup yields CDR1 SNHLY and CDR2 FYNNEI. CDR3 DNA sequence: TGTGCCAGCAGGGAAGGTGGGACTAGCGTATCCGAGCAGTACTTC. Translated: CASREGGTSVSEQYF.

This clone was seen only a few times. The chain uses TRBV28 and TRBJ2-7; a possible D gene is TRBD1 (6 bases). CDR1 is MDHEN and CDR2 is SYDVKM in the germline V gene. Trimming left V 2 bases short and J 6 bases short, with 14 bases between. This CDR3 contains 14 residues. The DNA of the CDR3 is TGTGCCAGCAGTTTAGGCTTTCCCAGGGGCGAGCAGTACTTC. This sequence encodes CASSLGFPRGEQYF. Using reference TRBV28 and TRBJ2-7 for the parts outside the CDR3, the full variable domain is DVKVTQSSRYLVKRTGEKVFLECVQDMDHENMFWYRQDPGLGLRLIYFSYDVKMKEKGDIPEGYSVSREKKERFSLILESASTNQTSMYLCASSLGFPRGEQYFGPGTRLTVT.

The chain links TRBV4-3 to TRBJ1-1, with 7 bases identical to TRBD1. Trimming took 0 bases from V and 11 from J; bases not matched to a gene: 12. In germline, CDR1 is LGHNA, CDR2 YSLEER. CDR3 size: 15 residues. CDR3 residues: CASSQDSVGQGDAFF. DNA of the CDR3: TGCGCCAGCAGCCAAGATTCAGTAGGGCAGGGGGATGCTTTCTTT.

The rearrangement links TRBV27 to TRBJ2-5; possibly TRBD1 for D (6 bases). V shed 5 bases and J shed 0 bases, with 13 bases lying between them. Germline V gene lookup returns CDR1 MNHEY and CDR2 SMNVEV (reference sequence). The CDR3 runs 15 residues. CDR3 region: CASSPRQAYQETQYF. The CDR3 DNA reads TGTGCCAGCAGTCCCAGACAGGCGTACCAAGAGACCCAGTACTTC.

The chain is built from TRBV6-2 or TRBV6-3 and TRBJ2-1, with unresolved D. CDR3 length: 15 residues. V shed 5 bases and J shed 4 bases, with 15 bases lying between them. Germline V gene data show CDR1 as MNHEY and CDR2 as SVGEGT. In DNA, the CDR3 is TGTGCCAGCAGTGCCCTCGGAACAGAGTACAATGAGCAGTTCTTC. The encoded protein is CASSALGTEYNEQFF.

The CDR3 coding sequence is TGCAGTGCTGATACTAACAATGAGCAGTTCTTC. The encoded protein is CSADTNNEQFF. The chain is built from TRBV20-1 and TRBJ2-1; no clear D. Trimming took 5 bases from V and 5 from J, leaving 7 bases between them. This CDR3 is built from 11 residues. The germline V gene has CDR1 DFQATT and CDR2 SNEGSKA (reference sequence).

The genes are TRBV4-1 and TRBJ1-6, with 8 bases aligning to TRBD1. With V trimmed by 0 bases and J by 6 bases, 7 bases remained unmatched. CDR3 length: 17 amino acids. From germline, CDR1 is MGHRA and CDR2 YSYEKL. The CDR3 here is CASSQEGRGRGNSPLHF. CDR3 DNA: TGCGCCAGCAGCCAAGAGGGCAGGGGGCGGGGTAATTCACCCCTCCACTTT.

At least ten counts were recorded for this clone. This chain links TRBV7-2 with TRBJ1-5, with D tentatively TRBD1 (5 bases). V shed 1 base and J shed 3 bases, with 13 bases lying between them. This CDR3 comprises 16 residues. Germline values: CDR1 SGHTA, CDR2 FQGNSA. CDR3 coding DNA: TGTGCCAGCAGCTTAGGTGGGGCCGCCACCAATCAGCCCCAGCATTTT. Its translation is CASSLGGAATNQPQHF.

The chain couples TRBV11-2 to TRBJ2-3; D is possibly TRBD2 (6 bases). Germline V lookup: CDR1 SGHAT, CDR2 FQNNGV. This CDR3 has 15 residues. Trimming pared 1 base from V and 5 bases from J, leaving 13 bases between. CDR3 sequence reads: CASSLVSHSGDTQYF. The CDR3 nucleotides are TGTGCCAGCAGCTTAGTATCGCATAGCGGAGATACGCAGTATTTT.

This clone was seen only once. The chain links TRBV7-9 to TRBJ2-7; D not resolved. The CDR3 spans 11 residues. Trimming took 3 bases from V and 3 from J, leaving 3 bases between them. CDR1 is SEHNR, CDR2 FQNEAQ, per germline (reference sequence). Written as DNA, the CDR3 is TGTGCCAGCAGCTTTAGCTACGAGCAGTACTTC. This gives the protein CASSFSYEQYF.

J is TRBJ2-3 and V is TRBV6-2 or TRBV6-3; no reliable D call. The length of the CDR3 is 17 residues. V dropped 0 bases and J dropped 2 bases, with 15 bases sitting between them. Per germline, CDR1 MNHEY and CDR2 SVGEGT. DNA for the CDR3: TGTGCCAGCAGTTACTCCCTCGAGCAAACCTCCACAGATACGCAGTATTTT. As protein: CASSYSLEQTSTDTQYF.